The 32 T cell receptor beta chains in this list originate from one sample, sequenced in a study of shared clonotypes between healthy human individuals. Profiled with immunoSEQ multiplex PCR; TCRdb holds only in-frame clones, not every one. The data show approximately 980,000 clones, over 75% seen once. Specimen: memory CD4+ T cells sorted from blood. Subset in this sample: CD45RA-negative fraction. The receptor source for this set is a young man in good health.

CDR3 loop: CASSVVGQRSDEQYF. Written as DNA, the CDR3 is TGTGCCAGCAGCGTAGTGGGGCAGCGCTCTGACGAGCAGTACTTC. J is TRBJ2-7 and V is TRBV9, with a possible D match to TRBD1 (5 bases). This CDR3 region has 15 residues. Trimming removed 0 bases from V and 5 bases from J, with 15 bases in between. The germline V gene has CDR1 SGDLS and CDR2 YYNGEE.

The CDR3 DNA reads TGTGCCAGCAGTGGGGGGTTCGGGGGGAGCAATCAGCCCCAGCATTTT. Translation gives CASSGGFGGSNQPQHF. V usage is TRBV6-6 and J usage is TRBJ1-5; D possibly corresponds to TRBD1 (5 bases). V was clipped by 5 bases and J by 1 base, with 15 bases between them. The germline gives CDR1 MNHNY, CDR2 SVGAGI (reference sequence). The length of the CDR3 is 16 residues.

As concerns this clone: Additional DNA sequences in this sample encode the identical CDR3. This rearrangement joins TRBV15 to TRBJ1-5, with TRBD1 identical over 11 bases. This CDR3 region has 15 residues. Losses at the gene ends were 3 bases for V and 5 bases for J; bases not matched to a gene: 3. Germline CDR1 reads LNHNV; CDR2 reads YYDKDF (reference sequence). The CDR3 nucleotides read TGTGCCACCAGCAGTCCGGGACAGGGGGATCAGCCCCAGCATTTT. It specifies CATSSPGQGDQPQHF.

J is TRBJ2-2 and V is TRBV11-2, with D perhaps given as TRBD1 or TRBD2 (6 bases each). CDR1 is SGHAT, CDR2 FQNNGV, per germline. Trimming shortened V by 5 bases and J by 0 bases, and 13 bases separated the two germline ends. This CDR3 region has 16 residues. The CDR3 loop reads CASSPGAGPNTGELFF. CDR3 DNA sequence: TGTGCCAGCAGCCCAGGGGCGGGACCGAACACCGGGGAGCTGTTTTTT. The full variable domain, rest sourced from reference TRBV11-2 and TRBJ2-2, is EAGVAQSPRYKIIEKRQSVAFWCNPISGHATLYWYQQILGQGPKLLIQFQNNGVVDDSQLPKDRFSAERLKGVDSTLKIQPAKLEDSAVYLCASSPGAGPNTGELFFGEGSRLTVL.

The rearrangement uses TRBV5-8 and TRBJ2-7; the D gene is possibly TRBD2 (6 bases). CDR3 size: 16 residues. Per the germline V gene, CDR1 is SGHTS and CDR2 is YDEGEE. V dropped 1 base and J dropped 5 bases, with 19 bases sitting between them. In nucleotides, the CDR3 is TGTGCCAGCAGCTTGAAAGACGGGCTAGGCGGGAACGAGCAGTACTTC. Its protein product is CASSLKDGLGGNEQYF.

This clone was detected ten times or more. V usage is TRBV2 and J usage is TRBJ1-2; 9 bases match TRBD1. CDR3 length: 14 residues. Per the germline V gene, CDR1 is SNHLY and CDR2 is FYNNEI. V lost 5 bases to trimming and J lost 5 bases; unmatched junction nucleotides: 6. In DNA, the CDR3 is TGTGCCAGCAGTACACAGGGGGCCGAGTATGGCTACACCTTC. Its protein is CASSTQGAEYGYTF.

This clone appeared a single time. This chain uses TRBV2 with TRBJ1-6; 9 bases are a match to TRBD1. Germline V gene data show CDR1 as SNHLY and CDR2 as FYNNEI. The CDR3 loop spans 13 amino acids. The trim removed 8 bases at V and 7 bases at J, leaving 3 bases unmatched. The DNA for the CDR3 is TGTGCCAGCCGCGACAGGGGGAATTCACCCCTCCACTTT. It encodes CASRDRGNSPLHF.

The chain joins TRBV29-1 to TRBJ2-7; the match to TRBD2 covers 7 bases. CDR3 length: 14 amino acids. Germline CDR1 is SQVTM and CDR2 is ANQGSEA. Germline trimming cut 4 bases from V and 5 bases from J; bases unmatched to any gene: 11. The CDR3 sequence: CSVAEEVGRDEQYF. CDR3 bases: TGCAGCGTTGCGGAAGAGGTGGGGAGGGACGAGCAGTACTTC.

The rearrangement uses TRBV7-2 and TRBJ2-5, with 10 bases matching TRBD2. The CDR3 consists of 15 residues. Germline values: CDR1 SGHTA, CDR2 FQGNSA. Trimming took 0 bases from V and 4 from J; bases not matched to a gene: 2. The CDR3 is CASSLASSGRETQYF. CDR3 sequence (DNA): TGTGCCAGCAGCTTAGCTTCTAGCGGGAGAGAGACCCAGTACTTC.

In this sample, this clone is medium-sized. This rearrangement joins TRBV28 to TRBJ2-5; 12 bases fit TRBD2. Germline V gene data show CDR1 as MDHEN and CDR2 as SYDVKM. The CDR3 runs to 15 residues. Germline trimming cut 5 bases from V and 7 bases from J; bases unmatched to any gene: 8. The CDR3 loop is CASSRTSGKGWTQYF. The CDR3 bases are TGTGCCAGCAGTCGGACTAGCGGGAAGGGTTGGACCCAGTACTTC.

This CDR3 is CASHKVLPGQGNTEAFF. CDR3 DNA sequence: TGTGCCAGCCACAAAGTACTCCCGGGACAGGGGAACACTGAAGCTTTCTTT. The rearrangement uses TRBV18 and TRBJ1-1, with 9 positions matching TRBD1. V trimming: 8 bases; J trimming: 1 base; junction bases outside the gene matches: 14. Germline values: CDR1 KGHSH, CDR2 LQKENI. CDR3 size: 17 residues.

The chain employs TRBV5-1 and TRBJ2-7, with 7 bases identical to TRBD2. The CDR3 spans 13 residues. V lost 7 bases and J lost 4; bases outside the gene matches: 8. The germline V gene has CDR1 SGHRS and CDR2 YFSETQ. CDR3 sequence reads: CASCPFGGYEQYF. The CDR3 DNA is TGCGCCAGCTGCCCATTCGGGGGGTACGAGCAGTACTTC.

This clone was counted a single time. The genes are TRBV11-2 and TRBJ2-3; D may correspond to TRBD1 or TRBD2 (5 bases each). The germline V gene encodes CDR1 SGHAT and CDR2 FQNNGV. The CDR3 is made up of 14 amino acids. V dropped 5 bases and J dropped 1 base, with 10 bases sitting between them. Written as DNA, the CDR3 is TGTGCCAGCAGCCGCCTGGGGGGCACAGATACGCAGTATTTT. Its protein product is CASSRLGGTDTQYF. Full variable domain (remainder filled in from reference TRBV11-2 and TRBJ2-3): EAGVAQSPRYKIIEKRQSVAFWCNPISGHATLYWYQQILGQGPKLLIQFQNNGVVDDSQLPKDRFSAERLKGVDSTLKIQPAKLEDSAVYLCASSRLGGTDTQYFGPGTRLTVL.

The V and J genes are TRBV21-1 and TRBJ2-3. TRBV21-1 represents a pseudogene. The CDR3 runs 17 residues. CDR3 coding DNA: TGTGCCAGCAGCCGACCCCGTGCTAAGGATAGCACAGATACGCAGTATTTT. Amino acid sequence: CASSRPRAKDSTDTQYF.

The V call is TRBV7-2, the J call TRBJ1-6; 7 bases match TRBD1. The CDR3 totals 14 residues. V gave up 8 bases and J gave up 5 bases; unmatched junction bases: 6. CDR1 is SGHTA and CDR2 is FQGNSA in the germline V gene. This chain's CDR3 is CASRKGADNSPLHF. Here the CDR3 DNA reads TGTGCCAGCCGTAAGGGGGCTGATAATTCACCCCTCCACTTT.

This chain joins TRBV6-4 and TRBJ2-3; 12 nucleotides match TRBD1. Germline loops: CDR1 MRHNA, CDR2 SNTAGT. The CDR3 sequence is 18 residues long. Trimming at V came to 10 bases and at J to 2 bases, leaving 16 bases not matched to a gene. The CDR3 region is CAINSGTGGRASTDTQYF. The CDR3 bases are TGTGCCATCAATTCCGGGACAGGGGGCCGGGCGTCCACAGATACGCAGTATTTT.

This chain joins TRBV7-9 and TRBJ2-7; weak D call: TRBD2 (6 bases). The V gene lost 5 bases and the J gene lost 5 bases, with 16 bases spanning the gap. CDR1 is SEHNR, CDR2 FQNEAQ, per germline (reference sequence). This CDR3 has 14 amino acids. The CDR3 sequence: CASSLGGIGNEQYF. The DNA of the CDR3 is TGTGCCAGCAGCCTGGGGGGTATCGGCAACGAGCAGTACTTC.

The chain joins TRBV2 to TRBJ1-1; 9 nucleotides align to TRBD1. Trimming took 6 bases from V and 6 from J; bases not matched to a gene: 8. The CDR3 totals 14 residues. From germline, CDR1 is SNHLY and CDR2 FYNNEI. CDR3 region: CASRTQGAGPEAFF. Here the CDR3 DNA reads TGTGCCAGCAGGACACAGGGGGCAGGTCCTGAAGCTTTCTTT.

As regards this clone: The sample carries other DNA sequences with the same CDR3. This CDR3 reads CASSERTNQPQHF. The CDR3 bases are TGTGCCAGCAGTGAAAGGACTAATCAGCCCCAGCATTTT. J is TRBJ1-5 and V is TRBV6-1; D gene ambiguous. V lost 2 bases and J 4 bases, leaving 6 bases between the germline ends. Germline lookup yields CDR1 MNHNS and CDR2 SASEGT. The CDR3 length is 13 residues.

This clone occurred many times. This chain uses TRBV18 with TRBJ1-6; no definite D call. CDR3 length: 13 amino acids. V gave up 3 bases and J gave up 9 bases, with 9 bases separating them. Per the germline V gene, CDR1 is KGHSH and CDR2 is LQKENI. The CDR3 sequence: CASSPGFVSPLHF. CDR3 coding DNA: TGTGCCAGCTCACCCGGGTTCGTTTCACCCCTCCACTTT.

This chain joins TRBV2 and TRBJ1-5; D is unclear. CDR1 is SNHLY, CDR2 FYNNEI, per germline. Trimming removed 2 bases at V and 2 bases at J, with 10 bases between. The CDR3 has 15 amino acids. DNA for the CDR3: TGTGCCAGCAGTGAACGGGAGCGGGGCAATCAGCCCCAGCATTTT. Amino acids: CASSERERGNQPQHF.

This clone was observed many times. This chain links TRBV7-2 with TRBJ1-6; D is possibly TRBD1 (6 bases). Germline V gene lookup returns CDR1 SGHTA and CDR2 FQGNSA. The CDR3 length is 14 residues. The V end lost 6 bases, the J end lost 7 bases, and 13 bases lay between the germline ends. CDR3 nucleotide sequence: TGTGCCAGCAGGCTAGGACAGATAAATTCACCCCTCCACTTT. Amino acid sequence: CASRLGQINSPLHF.

This clone was seen once. This rearrangement joins TRBV14 to TRBJ2-1, with no clear D. The CDR3 extends over 13 amino acids. Germline V gene data show CDR1 as SGHDN and CDR2 as FVKESK. Trimming left V 2 bases short and J 4 bases short, with 6 bases between. The CDR3 coding sequence is TGTGCCAGCAGCCAAATGAGATACAATGAGCAGTTCTTC. This sequence encodes CASSQMRYNEQFF.

This clone has only one observation. The chain employs TRBV7-2 and TRBJ2-1; possible D gene TRBD1, 6 bases. With 5 bases removed from V and 9 bases from J, the gap between germline ends came to 17 bases. Per germline, CDR1 SGHTA and CDR2 FQGNSA. The CDR3 covers 14 residues. The CDR3 loop is CASSRDTVIIEQFF. The CDR3 bases are TGTGCCAGCAGCCGGGACACTGTTATCATTGAGCAGTTCTTC.

The chain recombines TRBV28 with TRBJ1-2; 8 bases are shared with TRBD1. The CDR3 is 14 amino acids. Germline V gene lookup returns CDR1 MDHEN and CDR2 SYDVKM. The J segment lost 4 bases and the V segment lost 6 bases, leaving 7 bases of the junction unmatched. Here the CDR3 DNA reads TGTGCCAGCAGCCTGACAGGGGCTGCCTATGGCTACACCTTC. It codes for CASSLTGAAYGYTF.

The chain links TRBV19 to TRBJ2-1; TRBD1 might be the D (7 bases). The CDR3 spans 14 residues. Trimming took 9 bases from V and 7 from J, leaving 19 bases between them. Germline CDR1 LNHDA, CDR2 SQIVND (reference sequence). CDR3 region: CASGGTVNQNEQFF. Here the CDR3 DNA reads TGTGCCAGCGGCGGGACAGTGAACCAAAATGAGCAGTTCTTC.

This clone was seen a few times. The V and J genes are TRBV29-1 and TRBJ2-7; perhaps TRBD1 as D (6 bases). V lost 3 bases to trimming and J lost 2 bases, with 14 bases between them. CDR3 size: 14 residues. Germline CDR1 reads SQVTM; CDR2 reads ANQGSEA. DNA for the CDR3: TGCAGCGTTGATTCGCAGGGGAGCGCCTACGAGCAGTACTTC. Protein: CSVDSQGSAYEQYF.

This clone was seen a few times. The chain couples TRBV30 to TRBJ2-5, with D unresolved. The V end lost 0 bases, the J end lost 4 bases, and 9 bases lay between the germline ends. Germline V CDR1 and CDR2: GTSNPN, SVGIG (reference sequence). The CDR3 contains 13 residues. The chain's CDR3 is CAWSVKAGETQYF. CDR3 sequence (DNA): TGTGCCTGGAGTGTTAAGGCAGGAGAGACCCAGTACTTC. Filled out from reference TRBV30 and TRBJ2-5, the complete variable domain reads SQTIHQWPATLVQPVGSPLSLECTVEGTSNPNLYWYRQAAGRGLQLLFYSVGIGQISSEVPQNLSASRPQDRQFILSSKKLLLSDSGFYLCAWSVKAGETQYFGPGTRLLVL.

This clone was counted once. The chain couples TRBV5-5 to TRBJ1-5; 7 bases match TRBD1. CDR1 is SGHKS and CDR2 is YYEKEE in the germline V gene (reference sequence). CDR3 length equals 16 residues. The V and J ends lost 3 bases and 0 bases, in that order; junction bases with no gene match: 6. CDR3 sequence (DNA): TGTGCCAGCAGCTCTGAGGGGGCTAGTAGCAATCAGCCCCAGCATTTT. This codes for CASSSEGASSNQPQHF. The variable domain in full, completed from reference TRBV5-5 and TRBJ1-5, reads DAGVTQSPTHLIKTRGQQVTLRCSPISGHKSVSWYQQVLGQGPQFIFQYYEKEERGRGNFPDRFSARQFPNYSSELNVNALLLGDSALYLCASSSEGASSNQPQHFGDGTRLSIL.

This clone came up a few times. The chain employs TRBV27 and TRBJ1-1; 9 bases align to TRBD1. V was pared by 3 bases and J by 9 bases, with 5 bases of the junction left unmatched. CDR1 is MNHEY, CDR2 SMNVEV, per germline (reference sequence). The CDR3 loop spans 13 amino acids. The CDR3 DNA reads as TGTGCCAGCAGTTTCCTGGGACAGGGAAAAGCTTTCTTT. The encoded protein is CASSFLGQGKAFF.

The rearrangement links TRBV7-2 to TRBJ2-4; D unclear. Germline V gives CDR1 SGHTA, CDR2 FQGNSA. This CDR3 is 13 amino acids long. Trimming pared 1 base from V and 16 bases from J, leaving 17 bases between. This CDR3 is CASSLVHSVAQYF. CDR3 sequence (DNA): TGTGCCAGCAGCTTAGTTCATTCGGTGGCTCAATACTTC.

The genes are TRBV30 and TRBJ2-1; 11 bases fit TRBD2. This CDR3 is 15 amino acids long. Unmatched junction bases numbered 8, after V lost 2 bases and J lost 8 bases. Per the germline V gene, CDR1 is GTSNPN and CDR2 is SVGIG (reference sequence). This CDR3 reads CAWSISGGGFYEQFF. As DNA, the CDR3 is TGTGCCTGGAGTATTAGCGGGGGGGGTTTCTATGAGCAGTTCTTC.